The 9 T cell receptor beta chains listed next were all sequenced from one sample in a study of shared T cell receptors in the human thymus (dated by TCRdb to 2020 to 2023). The method behind the library was the immunoSEQ multiplex PCR assay. Imported from immuneACCESS, the table was reduced by TCRdb to in-frame sequences with V and J called. These copies leave out some clones; in studies compared against another copy, an unresolved V gene accounts for under half, and the cause of the remainder is not known. The table for this sample lists about 610,000 clones; 70% to 90% of them were counted only once. The ten most abundant clones make up approximately 0.011% of the sample. These same records also appear under a second study, on human thymus T cells.

Sequencing was carried out using thymocytes. Every receptor here comes from a boy younger than two with a congenital heart defect. Donor details come from another sample of the same person, matched by shared clones.

This chain uses TRBV4-1 with TRBJ1-2, with a weak D call TRBD1 (6 bases). The CDR3 has 17 amino acids. Germline V gene sequence: CDR1 MGHRA, CDR2 YSYEKL. V lost 4 bases to trimming and J lost 8 bases, with 26 bases between them. The CDR3 protein is CASSLKALYSGECGYTF. CDR3 coding DNA: TGCGCCAGCAGCCTCAAGGCCCTATATTCAGGGGAGTGCGGCTACACCTTC.

This chain joins TRBV7-2 and TRBJ2-7; 7 nucleotides align to TRBD1. Trimming took 1 base from V and 1 from J; bases not matched to a gene: 4. Germline V gene lookup returns CDR1 SGHTA and CDR2 FQGNSA. The CDR3 is made up of 15 amino acids. The CDR3 nucleotides are TGTGCCAGCAGCTTAGAGACAGGGCCTTCCTACGAGCAGTACTTC. Translating it yields CASSLETGPSYEQYF. The variable domain in full, with the rest retrieved from reference TRBV7-2 and TRBJ2-7, is GAGVSQSPSNKVTEKGKDVELRCDPISGHTALYWYRQSLGQGLEFLIYFQGNSAPDKSGLPSDRFSAERTGGSVSTLTIQRTQQEDSAVYLCASSLETGPSYEQYFGPGTRLTVT.

The V gene is TRBV6-1, the J gene TRBJ1-2, with 7 bases identical to TRBD1. The CDR3 runs to 17 residues. V was clipped by 3 bases and J by 4 bases; unmatched bases: 14. CDR1 and CDR2 (germline): MNHNS, SASEGT. For the CDR3, the DNA is TGTGCCAGCAGTGAGGGTCCGGGGACAGCGGTTGGCTATGGCTACACCTTC. This sequence encodes CASSEGPGTAVGYGYTF.

V is TRBV4-1 and J is TRBJ2-5; 9 positions agree with TRBD2. The CDR3 runs to 17 residues. CDR1 MGHRA and CDR2 YSYEKL come from the germline V gene. J gave up 5 bases and V 0 bases, and 10 bases lay outside the gene matches. The CDR3 loop reads CASSQDPAGGSSETQYF. The CDR3 DNA reads TGCGCCAGCAGCCAAGATCCAGCGGGAGGTAGCTCGGAGACCCAGTACTTC.

CDR3 sequence reads: CAISDDGKVPYNEQFF. CDR3 nucleotide sequence: TGTGCCATCAGTGATGACGGGAAAGTCCCCTACAATGAGCAGTTCTTC. This chain connects TRBV10-3 to TRBJ2-1, with a tentative D call TRBD2 (5 bases). The CDR3 runs to 16 residues. With 3 bases removed from V and 2 bases from J, the gap between germline ends came to 14 bases. Germline V gene data show CDR1 as ENHRY and CDR2 as SYGVKD.

The DNA for the CDR3 is TGCGCCAGCAGTACAGGGCCGACAGTTGTCTCCTACGAGCAGTACTTC. The encoded protein is CASSTGPTVVSYEQYF. The chain combines TRBV23-1 with TRBJ2-7; D possibly corresponds to TRBD1 (6 bases). TRBV23-1 is assigned to the ORF class and has an uncertain function. The CDR3 totals 16 residues. Trimming cost V 5 bases and J 0 bases, with 17 bases left between them.

The chain joins TRBV2 to TRBJ2-2; tentatively, D is TRBD2 (5 bases). Germline V CDR1 and CDR2: SNHLY, FYNNEI. V lost 3 bases and J lost 2, with 10 bases in between. The CDR3 is 15 residues long. The CDR3 sequence: CASSEWRANTGELFF. CDR3 nucleotide sequence: TGTGCCAGCAGTGAGTGGCGGGCCAACACCGGGGAGCTGTTTTTT.

The V call is TRBV5-6, the J call TRBJ2-3; 9 positions agree with TRBD2. The CDR3 runs to 16 residues. The V gene end was trimmed by 4 bases and the J gene end by 6 bases; junction bases not matched to a gene: 12. Germline-derived CDR1 and CDR2 are SGHDT and YYEEEE. The CDR3 is CASSGDSGRGRDTQYF. DNA of the CDR3: TGTGCCAGCAGCGGGGATAGCGGGAGAGGAAGGGATACGCAGTATTTT.

The chain couples TRBV10-3 to TRBJ2-7, with TRBD2 matching 7 bases. The ends lost 7 bases at V and 5 bases at J; junction bases unmatched: 11. The CDR3 has 14 amino acids. Per germline, CDR1 ENHRY and CDR2 SYGVKD. The CDR3 DNA sequence: TGTGCCATCATCCCTGAGGCGGGAGTGGACGAGCAGTACTTC. Protein: CAIIPEAGVDEQYF.